The clone carrying this T cell receptor beta chain was counted only a few times. Its antigen is still unknown. CDR1 WNHNN and CDR2 SYGVQD come from the germline V gene (reference sequence). Trimming took 7 bases from V and 2 from J; bases not matched to a gene: 20. The CDR3 totals 19 residues. The sample is drawn from a study of siplizumab effects on memory and regulatory T cells. Study-wide findings and caveats: Unstimulated subsets captured only a minor fraction of alloreactive clones. Naive or memory phenotype assignment was not possible for roughly 80-95% of proliferating CD4+ or CD8+ clones. The study found naive T cells seemingly more diverse than memory cells and seemingly major alloresponse contributors.

Sequenced by immunoSEQ multiplex PCR; TCRdb stores in-frame clones only, minus some. The sample lists about 50,000 clones, approximately 84% seen once, with under 0.35% in the top ten. The sample was naive CD8+ T cells sorted from blood. The sequence was collected from a human donor in good health. This chain connects TRBV10-1 to TRBJ1-5; 7 bases line up with TRBD1. The CDR3 is CASTHGDYKTGFGNQPQHF. The CDR3 DNA reads TGCGCCAGCACCCACGGCGATTACAAGACAGGGTTTGGCAATCAGCCCCAGCATTTT.